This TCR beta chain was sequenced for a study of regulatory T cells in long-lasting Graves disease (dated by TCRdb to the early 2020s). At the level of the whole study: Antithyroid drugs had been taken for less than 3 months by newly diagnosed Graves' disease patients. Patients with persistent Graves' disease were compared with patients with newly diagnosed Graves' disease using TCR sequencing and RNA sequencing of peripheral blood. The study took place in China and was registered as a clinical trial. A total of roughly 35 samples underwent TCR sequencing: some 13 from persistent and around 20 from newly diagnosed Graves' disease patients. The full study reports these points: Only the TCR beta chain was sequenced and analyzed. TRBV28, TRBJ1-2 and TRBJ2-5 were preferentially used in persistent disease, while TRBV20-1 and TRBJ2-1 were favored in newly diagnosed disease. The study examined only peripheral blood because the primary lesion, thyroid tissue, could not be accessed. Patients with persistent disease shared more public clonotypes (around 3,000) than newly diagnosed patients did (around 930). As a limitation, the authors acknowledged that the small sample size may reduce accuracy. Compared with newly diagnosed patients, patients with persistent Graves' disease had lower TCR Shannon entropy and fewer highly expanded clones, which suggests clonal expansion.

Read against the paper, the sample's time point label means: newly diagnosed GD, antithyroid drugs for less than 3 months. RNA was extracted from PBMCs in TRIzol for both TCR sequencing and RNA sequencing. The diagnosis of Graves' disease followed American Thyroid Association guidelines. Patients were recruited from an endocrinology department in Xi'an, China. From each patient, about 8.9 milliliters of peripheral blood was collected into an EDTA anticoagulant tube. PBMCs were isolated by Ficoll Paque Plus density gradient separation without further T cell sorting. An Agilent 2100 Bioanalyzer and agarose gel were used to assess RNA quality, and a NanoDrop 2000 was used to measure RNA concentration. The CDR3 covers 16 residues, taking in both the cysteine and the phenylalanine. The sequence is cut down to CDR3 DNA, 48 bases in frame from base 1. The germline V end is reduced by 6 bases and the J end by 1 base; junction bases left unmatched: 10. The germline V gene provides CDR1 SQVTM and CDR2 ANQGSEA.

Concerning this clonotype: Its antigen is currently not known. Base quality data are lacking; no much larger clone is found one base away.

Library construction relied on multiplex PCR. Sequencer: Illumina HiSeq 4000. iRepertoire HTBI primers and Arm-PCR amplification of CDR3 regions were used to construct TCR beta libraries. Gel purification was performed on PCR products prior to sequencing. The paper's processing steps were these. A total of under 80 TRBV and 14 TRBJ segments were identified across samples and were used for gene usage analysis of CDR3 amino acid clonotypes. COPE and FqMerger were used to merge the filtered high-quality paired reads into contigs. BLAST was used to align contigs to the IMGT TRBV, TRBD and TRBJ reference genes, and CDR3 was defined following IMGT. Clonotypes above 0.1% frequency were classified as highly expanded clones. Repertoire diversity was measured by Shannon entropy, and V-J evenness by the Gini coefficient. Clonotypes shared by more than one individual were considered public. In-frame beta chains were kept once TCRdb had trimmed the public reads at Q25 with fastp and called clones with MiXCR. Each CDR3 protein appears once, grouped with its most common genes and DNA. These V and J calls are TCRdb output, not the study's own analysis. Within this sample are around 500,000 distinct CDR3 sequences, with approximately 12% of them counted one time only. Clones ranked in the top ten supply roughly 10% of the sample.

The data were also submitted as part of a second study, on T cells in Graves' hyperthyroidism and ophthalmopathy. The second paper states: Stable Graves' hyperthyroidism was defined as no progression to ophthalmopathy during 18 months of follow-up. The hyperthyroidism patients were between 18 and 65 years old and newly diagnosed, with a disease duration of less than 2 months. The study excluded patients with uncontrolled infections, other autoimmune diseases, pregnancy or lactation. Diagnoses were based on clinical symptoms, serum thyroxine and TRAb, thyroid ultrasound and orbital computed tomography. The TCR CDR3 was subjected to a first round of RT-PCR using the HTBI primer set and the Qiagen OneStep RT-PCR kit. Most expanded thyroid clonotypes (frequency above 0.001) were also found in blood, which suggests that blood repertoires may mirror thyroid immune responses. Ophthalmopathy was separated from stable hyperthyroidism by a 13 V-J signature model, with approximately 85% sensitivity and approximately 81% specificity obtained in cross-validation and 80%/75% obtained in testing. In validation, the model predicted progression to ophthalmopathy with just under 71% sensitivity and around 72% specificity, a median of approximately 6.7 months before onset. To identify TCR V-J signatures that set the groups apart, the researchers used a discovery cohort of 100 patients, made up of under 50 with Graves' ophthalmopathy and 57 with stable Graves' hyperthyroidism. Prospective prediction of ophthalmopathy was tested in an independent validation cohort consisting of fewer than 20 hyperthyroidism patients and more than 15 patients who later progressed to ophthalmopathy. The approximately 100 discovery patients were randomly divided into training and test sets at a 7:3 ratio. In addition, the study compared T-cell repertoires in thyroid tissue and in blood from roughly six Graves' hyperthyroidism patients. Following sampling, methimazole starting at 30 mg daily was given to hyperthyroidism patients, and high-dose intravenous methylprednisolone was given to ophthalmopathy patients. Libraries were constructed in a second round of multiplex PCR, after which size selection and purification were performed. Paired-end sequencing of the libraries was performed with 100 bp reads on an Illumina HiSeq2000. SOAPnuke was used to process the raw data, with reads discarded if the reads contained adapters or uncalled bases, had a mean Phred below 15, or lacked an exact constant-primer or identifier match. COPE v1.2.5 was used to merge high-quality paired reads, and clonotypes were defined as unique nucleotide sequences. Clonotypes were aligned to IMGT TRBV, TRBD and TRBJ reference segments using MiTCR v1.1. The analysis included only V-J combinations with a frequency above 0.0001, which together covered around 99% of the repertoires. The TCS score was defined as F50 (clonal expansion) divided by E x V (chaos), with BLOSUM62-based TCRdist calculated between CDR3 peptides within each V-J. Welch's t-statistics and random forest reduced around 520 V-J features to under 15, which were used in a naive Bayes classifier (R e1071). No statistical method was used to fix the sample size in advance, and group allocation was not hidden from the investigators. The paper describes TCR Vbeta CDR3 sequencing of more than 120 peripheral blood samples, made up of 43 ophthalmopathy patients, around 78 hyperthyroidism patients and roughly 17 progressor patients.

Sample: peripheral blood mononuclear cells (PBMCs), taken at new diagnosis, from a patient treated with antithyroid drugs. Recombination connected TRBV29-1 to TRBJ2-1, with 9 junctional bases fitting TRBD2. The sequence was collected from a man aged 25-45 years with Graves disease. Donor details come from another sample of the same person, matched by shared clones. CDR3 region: CSVRRLAGSSYNEQFF. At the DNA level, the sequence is TGCAGCGTGAGGAGGCTAGCGGGATCTTCCTACAATGAGCAGTTCTTC.